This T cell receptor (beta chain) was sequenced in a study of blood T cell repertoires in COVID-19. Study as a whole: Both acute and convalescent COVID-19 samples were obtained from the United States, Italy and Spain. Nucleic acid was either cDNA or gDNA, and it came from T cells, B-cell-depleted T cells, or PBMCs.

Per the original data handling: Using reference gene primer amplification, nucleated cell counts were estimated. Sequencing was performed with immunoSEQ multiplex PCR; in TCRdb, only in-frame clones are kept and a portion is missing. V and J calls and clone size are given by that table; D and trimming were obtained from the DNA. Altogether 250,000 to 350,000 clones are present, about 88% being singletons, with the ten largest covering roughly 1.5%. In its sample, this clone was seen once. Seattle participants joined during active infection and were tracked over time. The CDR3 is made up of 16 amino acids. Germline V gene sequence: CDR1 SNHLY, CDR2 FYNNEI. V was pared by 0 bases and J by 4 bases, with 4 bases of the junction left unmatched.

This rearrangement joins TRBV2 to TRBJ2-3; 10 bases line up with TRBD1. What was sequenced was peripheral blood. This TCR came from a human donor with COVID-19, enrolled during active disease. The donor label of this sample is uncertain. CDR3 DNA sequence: TGTGCCAGCAGTGAAGCGTCAGGGACAGGGGCAGATACGCAGTATTTT. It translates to CASSEASGTGADTQYF.